Each of the 4 T cell receptor beta chains below was sequenced from the same sample in a study of cytomegalovirus exposure and HLA in healthy donors. PCR involved 60 Vbeta and 13 Jbeta primers. Libraries were prepared by immunoSEQ multiplex PCR; TCRdb keeps only in-frame clonotypes and omits some of them. The data show about 150,000 clones, roughly 80% seen once. Sequencing input: PBMCs. The receptors stem from a woman aged 40 to 50 in good health and CMV-seropositive.

The rearrangement links TRBV28 to TRBJ1-4, with D possibly matching TRBD1 (5 bases). Trimming stripped 6 bases from V and 0 bases from J, with 11 bases between. The CDR3 covers 15 residues. Germline CDR1 is MDHEN and CDR2 is SYDVKM. DNA of the CDR3: TGTGCCAGCAGCACCTTAGGGGCAACTAATGAAAAACTGTTTTTT. Translation gives CASSTLGATNEKLFF.

The chain has TRBV7-6 and TRBJ2-1; a possible D gene is TRBD2 (5 bases). Germline CDR1 is SGHVS and CDR2 is FNYEAQ. This CDR3 is built from 15 residues. The V end was cut by 4 bases, the J end by 0 bases, with 10 bases between. The CDR3 protein is CASSSGISSYNEQFF. DNA of the CDR3: TGTGCCAGCAGCTCGGGGATAAGCTCCTACAATGAGCAGTTCTTC.

This clone was picked up one time. CDR3 DNA: TGTGCCAGCAGCCCGGGGACTAGCGGGGACCAAGAGACCCAGTACTTC. Translated, it gives CASSPGTSGDQETQYF. V gene TRBV11-3 combines with J gene TRBJ2-5; TRBD2 aligns across 13 bases. V lost 5 bases to trimming and J lost 0 bases; unmatched junction nucleotides: 3. This CDR3 is 16 amino acids long. The V gene's germline CDR1 is SGHNT and CDR2 YENEEA.

This CDR3 is CASSIKAGPKTFYGYTF. The CDR3 DNA reads TGTGCCAGTAGTATAAAGGCAGGGCCCAAAACTTTCTATGGCTACACCTTC. V is TRBV19 and J is TRBJ1-2, with D possibly matching TRBD1 (5 bases). Germline-derived CDR1 and CDR2 are LNHDA and SQIVND (reference sequence). V shed 2 bases and J shed 4 bases, with 20 bases lying between them. The CDR3 is 17 residues long.